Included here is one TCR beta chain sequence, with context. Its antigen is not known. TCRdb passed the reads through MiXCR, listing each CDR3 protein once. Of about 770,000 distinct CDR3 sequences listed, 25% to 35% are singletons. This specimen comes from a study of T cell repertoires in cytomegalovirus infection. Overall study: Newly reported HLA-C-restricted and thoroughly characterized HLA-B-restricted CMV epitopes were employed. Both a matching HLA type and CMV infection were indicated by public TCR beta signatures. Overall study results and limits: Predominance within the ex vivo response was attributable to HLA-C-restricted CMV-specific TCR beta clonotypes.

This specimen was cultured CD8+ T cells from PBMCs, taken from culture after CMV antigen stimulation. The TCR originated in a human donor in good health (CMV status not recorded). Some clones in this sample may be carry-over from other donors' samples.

The CDR3 here is CASSSPGANEQYF. CDR3 coding DNA: TGTGCCAGCAGCTCCCCGGGAGCCAATGAGCAGTACTTC. This rearrangement joins TRBV7-1 to TRBJ2-7; possibly TRBD2 for D (6 bases). TRBV7-1 is an ORF, and what it does is uncertain. CDR3 length equals 13 residues. The germline V and J ends were trimmed by 3 bases and 7 bases, with 13 bases remaining between them.